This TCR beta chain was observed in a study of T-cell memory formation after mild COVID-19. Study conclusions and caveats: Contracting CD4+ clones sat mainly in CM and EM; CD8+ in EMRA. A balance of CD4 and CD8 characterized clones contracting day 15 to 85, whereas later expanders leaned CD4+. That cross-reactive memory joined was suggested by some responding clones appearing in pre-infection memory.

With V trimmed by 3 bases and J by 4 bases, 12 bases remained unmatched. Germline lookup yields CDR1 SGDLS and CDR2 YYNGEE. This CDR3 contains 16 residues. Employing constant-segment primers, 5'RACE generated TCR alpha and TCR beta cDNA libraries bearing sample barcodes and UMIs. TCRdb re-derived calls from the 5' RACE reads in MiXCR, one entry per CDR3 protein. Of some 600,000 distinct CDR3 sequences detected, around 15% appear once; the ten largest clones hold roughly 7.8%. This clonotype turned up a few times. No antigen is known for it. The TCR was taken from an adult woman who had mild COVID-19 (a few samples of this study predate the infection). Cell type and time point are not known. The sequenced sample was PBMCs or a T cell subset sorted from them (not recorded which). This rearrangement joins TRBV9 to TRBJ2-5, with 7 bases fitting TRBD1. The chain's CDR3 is CASSASSGTVGETQYF. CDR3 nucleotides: TGTGCCAGCAGCGCCTCTTCCGGGACAGTAGGAGAGACCCAGTACTTC.